The 26 T cell receptor beta chains reported below all come from one sample, sequenced in a study of graft-versus-host responses after intestinal transplantation (dated by TCRdb to the early 2020s). The library was obtained by the immunoSEQ multiplex PCR assay. In its TCRdb copy, this immuneACCESS table keeps in-frame sequences only and misses some clones. Where compared with another copy, unresolved V genes explain less than half of these, and the others have no known cause. This sample holds tens of thousands of clones; approximately 95% were observed only once. Approximately 0.25% of the sample goes to the ten largest clones. Reading the label with the study, this specimen's time point is: cells obtained before transplantation from donor or recipient. Antigens for these TCRs are unknown. The source was unstimulated CD8+ T cells sorted from spleen or lymph node cells, collected before transplant. The receptor source for this set is a human donor who was the organ donor for an intestinal transplant.

The rearrangement uses TRBV28 and TRBJ2-1; D ambiguous. V was shortened by 4 bases and J by 0 bases, with 10 bases between the two germline ends. Germline V gene lookup returns CDR1 MDHEN and CDR2 SYDVKM. This CDR3 is built from 15 residues. CDR3 in amino acids: CASSSTWSSYNEQFF. As DNA, the CDR3 is TGTGCCAGCAGTTCTACTTGGAGCTCCTACAATGAGCAGTTCTTC.

The V call is TRBV7-9, the J call TRBJ2-3; D might be TRBD1 (5 bases). Germline V CDR1 and CDR2: SEHNR, FQNEAQ (reference sequence). Trimming left V 4 bases short and J 0 bases short, with 14 bases between. This CDR3 contains 16 residues. The CDR3 coding sequence is TGTGCCAGCAGCTCTCTTACAGGCTCTAGCACAGATACGCAGTATTTT. Residues: CASSSLTGSSTDTQYF. The full variable domain, in which reference TRBV7-9 and TRBJ2-3 provide the parts outside the CDR3, is DTGVSQNPRHKITKRGQNVTFRCDPISEHNRLYWYRQTLGQGPEFLTYFQNEAQLEKSRLLSDRFSAERPKGSFSTLEIQRTEQGDSAMYLCASSSLTGSSTDTQYFGPGTRLTVL.

CDR3 sequence reads: CAISEGADLDEQFF. The CDR3 DNA sequence: TGTGCCATCAGCGAGGGGGCCGATCTCGATGAGCAGTTCTTC. The chain recombines TRBV10-3 with TRBJ2-1, with TRBD1 matching 7 bases. V was clipped by 6 bases and J by 8 bases; unmatched bases: 10. This CDR3 is built from 14 residues. Germline lookup yields CDR1 ENHRY and CDR2 SYGVKD.

J is TRBJ2-7 and V is TRBV19; 14 nucleotides agree with TRBD2. J gave up 2 bases and V 3 bases, and 6 bases lay outside the gene matches. Germline V gene sequence: CDR1 LNHDA, CDR2 SQIVND (reference sequence). The CDR3 consists of 17 residues. Here the CDR3 reads CASSISPTSGGAYEQYF. The CDR3 DNA reads TGTGCCAGTAGTATCTCCCCGACTAGCGGGGGGGCCTACGAGCAGTACTTC.

The V and J genes are TRBV28 and TRBJ1-2; 8 positions agree with TRBD1. Germline V gives CDR1 MDHEN, CDR2 SYDVKM. With V trimmed by 2 bases and J by 2 bases, 4 bases remained unmatched. There are 15 residues in the CDR3. The CDR3 region has the DNA TGTGCCAGCAGTTTAGCCCGACAGGGGAACTATGGCTACACCTTC. Residues: CASSLARQGNYGYTF.

The gene calls are TRBV28 and TRBJ1-6; the D is unclear. The germline gives CDR1 MDHEN, CDR2 SYDVKM. There are 16 residues in the CDR3. The V end lost 3 bases, the J end lost 0 bases, and 9 bases lay between the germline ends. CDR3 sequence: CASSFPGSSYNSPLHF. In nucleotides, the CDR3 is TGTGCCAGCAGTTTCCCTGGGAGCTCCTATAATTCACCCCTCCACTTT. Full variable domain (remainder filled in from reference TRBV28 and TRBJ1-6): DVKVTQSSRYLVKRTGEKVFLECVQDMDHENMFWYRQDPGLGLRLIYFSYDVKMKEKGDIPEGYSVSREKKERFSLILESASTNQTSMYLCASSFPGSSYNSPLHFGNGTRLTVT.

This rearrangement joins TRBV5-1 to TRBJ2-7; no clear D. Germline assignment: CDR1 SGHRS and CDR2 YFSETQ. V dropped 4 bases and J dropped 1 base, with 6 bases sitting between them. The CDR3 runs 12 residues. CDR3 residues: CASSPESYEQYF. As DNA, the CDR3 is TGCGCCAGCAGCCCGGAATCCTACGAGCAGTACTTC.

The chain uses TRBV10-1 and TRBJ1-1; D call uncertain. V was pared by 3 bases and J by 0 bases, with 11 bases between. The germline V gene encodes CDR1 WNHNN and CDR2 SYGVQD (reference sequence). CDR3 size: 15 residues. CDR3 sequence reads: CASSETRLLNTEAFF. The CDR3 nucleotides are TGCGCCAGCAGTGAAACCAGGCTCCTGAACACTGAAGCTTTCTTT.

The genes are TRBV30 and TRBJ2-5, with D possibly called TRBD1 or TRBD2 (5 bases each). The CDR3 contains 16 residues. Germline CDR1 is GTSNPN and CDR2 is SVGIG (reference sequence). With 1 base removed from V and 2 bases from J, the gap between germline ends came to 17 bases. In DNA form, the CDR3 reads TGTGCCTGGAGTGGCTATGGGACCGGACGTCAAGAGACCCAGTACTTC. This sequence encodes CAWSGYGTGRQETQYF.

The V and J genes are TRBV16 and TRBJ2-6; D is ambiguous. The V end lost 5 bases, the J end lost 1 base, and 18 bases lay between the germline ends. From germline, CDR1 is KGHSY and CDR2 FQNENV. The CDR3 length is 18 residues. CDR3 residues: CASSIGLTATSGANVLTF. The CDR3 nucleotides are TGTGCCAGCAGCATTGGATTAACAGCGACTTCTGGGGCCAACGTCCTGACTTTC.

V is TRBV7-6 and J is TRBJ1-1; D call uncertain. V was cut by 1 base and J by 2 bases, with 5 bases left in between. The germline V gene encodes CDR1 SGHVS and CDR2 FNYEAQ. The CDR3 runs to 13 residues. CDR3 region: CASSLGANTEAFF. In DNA form, the CDR3 reads TGTGCCAGCAGCTTAGGGGCCAACACTGAAGCTTTCTTT. Together with reference TRBV7-6 and TRBJ1-1, the CDR3 gives the full variable domain: GAGVSQSPRYKVTKRGQDVALRCDPISGHVSLYWYRQALGQGPEFLTYFNYEAQQDKSGLPNDRFSAERPEGSISTLTIQRTEQRDSAMYRCASSLGANTEAFFGQGTRLTVV.

Only one count was recorded for this clone. V is TRBV5-5 and J is TRBJ1-2; weak D call: TRBD1 (6 bases). Germline V gene lookup returns CDR1 SGHKS and CDR2 YYEKEE (reference sequence). The CDR3 is 13 residues long. Trimming pared 4 bases from V and 4 bases from J, leaving 11 bases between. The DNA for the CDR3 is TGTGCCAGCAGCCAGGACAGTTTCTATGGCTACACCTTC. Its translation: CASSQDSFYGYTF.

The chain joins TRBV15 to TRBJ2-7, with TRBD1 matching 11 bases. Germline values: CDR1 LNHNV, CDR2 YYDKDF (reference sequence). The CDR3 spans 22 residues. V was clipped by 0 bases and J by 3 bases; unmatched bases: 22. CDR3 nucleotides: TGTGCCACCAGCAGAGATGTTGGACAGGGGGCCTTAGTCCGACAAACAAACTACGAGCAGTACTTC. Translated, it gives CATSRDVGQGALVRQTNYEQYF.

The chain's CDR3 is CASSLGAMASSYEQYF. In nucleotides, the CDR3 is TGCGCCAGCAGCTTGGGGGCTATGGCGTCCTCCTACGAGCAGTACTTC. The gene calls are TRBV5-1 and TRBJ2-7; D not resolved. The CDR3 is made up of 16 amino acids. Trimming stripped 0 bases from V and 0 bases from J, with 13 bases between. The germline CDR1 and CDR2 sequences are SGHRS and YFSETQ.

The V and J genes are TRBV11-2 and TRBJ2-5; 7 bases align to TRBD1. After removal of 5 bases from V and 0 bases from J, the junction contained 3 bases not matched to a gene. The CDR3 contains 14 residues. The germline V gene encodes CDR1 SGHAT and CDR2 FQNNGV. The CDR3 sequence is CASSLGTDQETQYF. In DNA, the CDR3 is TGTGCCAGCAGCCTCGGGACAGACCAAGAGACCCAGTACTTC. Combining the CDR3 with reference TRBV11-2 and TRBJ2-5 gives the whole variable domain EAGVAQSPRYKIIEKRQSVAFWCNPISGHATLYWYQQILGQGPKLLIQFQNNGVVDDSQLPKDRFSAERLKGVDSTLKIQPAKLEDSAVYLCASSLGTDQETQYFGPGTRLLVL.

The V and J genes are TRBV7-9 and TRBJ1-1, with a tentative D call TRBD1 (6 bases). The CDR3 sequence is 12 residues long. V was pared by 5 bases and J by 4 bases, with 8 bases between. Germline assignment: CDR1 SEHNR and CDR2 FQNEAQ (reference sequence). CDR3 sequence: CASSTGSTEAFF. The CDR3 nucleotides read TGTGCCAGCAGCACAGGGAGCACTGAAGCTTTCTTT.

Comments on this clone: At one boundary the junction diverges from the germline segment, which might be a read error. This sequence joins TRBV6-5 and TRBJ1-5; D remains unclear. The CDR3 spans 15 residues. CDR1 and CDR2 (germline): MNHEY, SVGAGI. The DNA for the CDR3 is TGTGCCAGCAGTTACTCGAGCACAGCGAATCGGCCCCAGCATTTT. Its translation: CASSYSSTANRPQHF.

The V and J genes are TRBV4-3 and TRBJ2-1; D is possibly TRBD2 (5 bases). CDR1 is LGHNA and CDR2 is YSLEER in the germline V gene. Trimming shortened V by 0 bases and J by 10 bases, and 16 bases separated the two germline ends. The CDR3 is made up of 15 amino acids. CDR3 sequence: CASSQEPGLQYEQFF. CDR3 sequence (DNA): TGCGCCAGCAGCCAAGAACCCGGACTTCAATACGAGCAGTTCTTC.

The chain employs TRBV4-1 and TRBJ2-3, with TRBD1 identical over 11 bases. CDR1 is MGHRA, CDR2 YSYEKL, per germline. The CDR3 covers 16 residues. Unmatched junction bases numbered 4, after V lost 4 bases and J lost 1 base. CDR3 bases: TGCGCCAGCAGCCCTCAGGACAGGGGGCGCACAGATACGCAGTATTTT. Translating gives CASSPQDRGRTDTQYF.

The V gene is TRBV6-5, the J gene TRBJ2-7, with 8 bases fitting TRBD2. The CDR3 consists of 13 residues. Germline lookup yields CDR1 MNHEY and CDR2 SVGAGI. V lost 6 bases, J lost 6 bases, and 7 bases stayed unmatched. In DNA, the CDR3 is TGTGCCAGCAGCACCTCGGGGGGGGTCGAGCAGTACTTC. Amino acids: CASSTSGGVEQYF.

The rearrangement uses TRBV19 and TRBJ1-5; D unresolved. The V gene lost 3 bases and the J gene lost 3 bases, with 15 bases spanning the gap. The germline V gene encodes CDR1 LNHDA and CDR2 SQIVND (reference sequence). CDR3 length: 16 amino acids. The CDR3 is CASSITQLYTNQPQHF. The DNA for the CDR3 is TGTGCCAGTAGTATTACACAGCTATACACCAATCAGCCCCAGCATTTT.

The chain is built from TRBV9 and TRBJ1-4, with D unclear. The CDR3 is made up of 14 amino acids. Trimming removed 5 bases at V and 5 bases at J, with 13 bases between. Germline V gene data show CDR1 as SGDLS and CDR2 as YYNGEE. CDR3 in amino acids: CASSDGVENEKLFF. Written as DNA, the CDR3 is TGTGCCAGCAGTGACGGGGTCGAGAATGAAAAACTGTTTTTT.

The gene calls are TRBV4-3 and TRBJ2-7, with D perhaps matching TRBD2 (6 bases). Trimming took off 0 bases at V and 0 bases at J, with 12 bases between the two ends. This CDR3 comprises 16 residues. CDR1 is LGHNA and CDR2 is YSLEER in the germline V gene. The CDR3 DNA is TGCGCCAGCAGCCAAGATACGGGGGTAAGCTCCTACGAGCAGTACTTC. The encoded protein is CASSQDTGVSSYEQYF.

The chain couples TRBV27 to TRBJ2-1; D unclear. The CDR3 is 14 residues long. Trimming cost V 6 bases and J 2 bases, with 11 bases left between them. Germline CDR1 reads MNHEY; CDR2 reads SMNVEV (reference sequence). CDR3 region: CASRPSSAYNEQFF. The CDR3 DNA reads as TGTGCCAGCAGGCCCTCGAGTGCCTACAATGAGCAGTTCTTC.

V and J are TRBV28 and TRBJ1-1; no firm D call. CDR1 is MDHEN and CDR2 is SYDVKM in the germline V gene. This CDR3 has 13 amino acids. V shed 3 bases and J shed 7 bases, with 12 bases lying between them. The CDR3 sequence is CASSLDGLFEAFF. For the CDR3, the DNA is TGTGCCAGCAGTTTGGACGGACTCTTTGAAGCTTTCTTT.

The chain carries TRBV6-5 and TRBJ1-6; 12 positions agree with TRBD1. With 7 bases clipped from V and 9 bases from J, the junction kept 4 bases outside the gene matches. The CDR3 loop spans 14 amino acids. Germline V gives CDR1 MNHEY, CDR2 SVGAGI. As DNA, the CDR3 is TGTGCCAGCACCACGGGACAGGGGGCTTCACCCCTCCACTTT. It encodes CASTTGQGASPLHF.